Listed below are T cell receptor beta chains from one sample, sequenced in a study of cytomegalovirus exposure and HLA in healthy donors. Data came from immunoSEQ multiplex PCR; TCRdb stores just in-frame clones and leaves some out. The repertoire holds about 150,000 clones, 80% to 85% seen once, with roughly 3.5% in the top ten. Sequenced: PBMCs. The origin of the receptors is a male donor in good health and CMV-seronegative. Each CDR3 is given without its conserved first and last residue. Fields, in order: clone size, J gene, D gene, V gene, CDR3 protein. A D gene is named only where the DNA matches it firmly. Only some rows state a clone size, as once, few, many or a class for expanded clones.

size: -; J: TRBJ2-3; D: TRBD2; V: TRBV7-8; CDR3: ASSLSSGTADTQY
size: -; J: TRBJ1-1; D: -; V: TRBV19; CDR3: ASTRDSNDGDTEAF
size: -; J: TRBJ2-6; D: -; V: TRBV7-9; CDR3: ASSLDAAGANVLT
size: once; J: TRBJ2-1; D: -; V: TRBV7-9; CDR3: ASSLAPRGDNEQF
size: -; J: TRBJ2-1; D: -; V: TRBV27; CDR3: AFLLDYNEQF
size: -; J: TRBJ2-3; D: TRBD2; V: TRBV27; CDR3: ASSSTTSGRALGTDTQY
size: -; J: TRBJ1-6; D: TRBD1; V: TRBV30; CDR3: AWSARQGLNSPLH
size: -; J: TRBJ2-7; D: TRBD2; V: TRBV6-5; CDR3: ASSQSGRTLYEQY
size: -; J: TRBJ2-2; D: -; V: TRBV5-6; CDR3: ASSPWRELF
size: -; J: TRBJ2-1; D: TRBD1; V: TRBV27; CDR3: ATIGTGVNEQF
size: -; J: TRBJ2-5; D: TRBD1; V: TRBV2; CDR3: ASSGTGGVETQY